This T cell receptor beta chain stems from a study of T cell changes during pregnancy in multiple sclerosis. Concerning this clone: Other DNA sequences in this specimen translate into the identical CDR3.

TCRdb's table, derived via immunoSEQ multiplex PCR, lists solely in-frame clones and lacks some. The sample shows some 120,000 clones, approximately 93% of them seen only once. The sequence came from a female donor with multiple sclerosis, enrolled in a pregnancy study. The sequences come from peripheral blood, collected before pregnancy.

The CDR3 DNA reads TGTGCCTGGAGTAGGGACAGTGGCTCTGGAAACACCATATATTTT. It encodes CAWSRDSGSGNTIYF. J is TRBJ1-3 and V is TRBV30; the match to TRBD1 covers 7 bases. This CDR3 region has 15 residues. Germline V gives CDR1 GTSNPN, CDR2 SVGIG (reference sequence). Unmatched junction bases numbered 4, after V lost 2 bases and J lost 0 bases.